This T cell receptor beta chain was retrieved from a study of blood T cell repertoires in COVID-19 (dated by TCRdb to the early 2020s). In terms of the full investigation: Samples covering the acute and convalescent phases of COVID-19 were provided by collaborators in the United States, Italy and Spain. HLA class I and class II types, where available, came from metadata supplied by the sample provider rather than from assay-based typing. The samples were drawn from two sources: the first 160 participants of the ongoing ImmuneRACE study, and 1,000 to 1,500 subjects contributed by 6 global collaborators. A de-identified subject ID, COVID-19 status, age in years and sex were almost always included in the sample metadata. The prospective study material was composed of cDNA or gDNA derived from T cells, B-cell-depleted T cells, or PBMCs. The repertoires were made available in a free public database intended to serve as a resource for research on the immune response to SARS-CoV-2. Deeply sampled blood TCRbeta repertoires from subjects exposed to, actively infected with, or recovered from COVID-19 were included in the dataset. Study-wide findings and limitations: The amount of clinical and demographic metadata varied by source and participant and was provided uncurated.

TCRbeta CDR3 regions were amplified from genomic DNA using the immunoSEQ Assay, a bias-controlled multiplex PCR. As for the original processing: Nucleated cell counts per sample were estimated from amplification of reference gene primers within the assay. To quantify the absolute abundance of each unique TCRbeta CDR3 rearrangement, sequence reads were collapsed and filtered. For each sample, productive Simpson clonality was calculated as the square root of Simpson's diversity index over productive rearrangements. TCRdb mirrors the immuneACCESS table, restricted to in-frame sequences. Some clones are absent from its copies; in checked studies, under half trace to an unresolved V gene, and the reason for the others is unknown. The V and J calls and the clone size are those of that table, but D and trimming were determined from the DNA. Within this sample are approximately 130,000 clones, with around four fifths of them counted one time only. The ten top clones hold about a fifth of the sample.

The CDR3 covers 15 residues, taking in both the cysteine and the phenylalanine. The retained sequence is limited to the CDR3, 45 bases, with the frame set at the first base. From V the trimming removes 4 bases and from J it removes 8 bases, while the gene matches leave 10 bases of the junction unaccounted for. From a lookup of the germline V gene, CDR1 and CDR2 are SGHDT and YYEEEE. Each collaborating institution followed its own protocols to collect whole blood in K2EDTA tubes. For TCRbeta analysis, collaborator samples were shipped as frozen whole blood, as isolated PBMCs, or as DNA extracted from either sample type. Notes on this clone: Its cognate antigen has yet to be identified. Per-base qualities were not stored, and no clone one base away is much larger.

Source material: peripheral blood. The chain was built from TRBV5-6 and TRBJ2-1; TRBD1 lines up with 9 middle nucleotides. This TCR came from a man older than 75 with acute or convalescent COVID-19. The DNA sequence follows: TGTGCCAGCAGCGCCTCGGGACAGGGTTTCTATGAGCAGTTCTTC. Translated, this gives CASSASGQGFYEQFF.